This is a list of T cell receptor beta chains from one sample in a study of control samples from healthy donors and cancer patients. Measured with immunoSEQ multiplex PCR; TCRdb has only the in-frame clones, and not every one. Seen here are approximately 220,000 clones, about 94% observed once, and the top ten hold around 1.5%. The specimen sequenced was blood. The receptors come from a middle-aged man in good health. The CDR3 runs from the conserved cysteine through the conserved F or W. The D gene is left open where the match is weak. Size values are once, few and many counts, or a class for expanded clones, and some rows have none.

d_gene,j_gene,abundance,v_gene,CDR3nt,CDR3aa
-,TRBJ2-2,-,TRBV4-2,TGTGCCAGCAGCCAAGACCCCACCGGGGAGCTGTTTTTT,CASSQDPTGELFF
TRBD2,TRBJ2-2,-,TRBV4-1,TGCGCCAGCAGCCAAGTGCGGGGGGACACCGGGGAGCTGTTTTTT,CASSQVRGDTGELFF
-,TRBJ1-2,-,TRBV7-2,TGTGCCAGCAGCCTCCGCGGGTCCTATGGCTACACCTTC,CASSLRGSYGYTF
-,TRBJ1-1,-,TRBV5-4,TGTGCCAGCAGCCCCCTTAGGGAGATGAACACTGAAGCTTTCTTT,CASSPLREMNTEAFF
-,TRBJ2-2,-,TRBV3-1/TRBV3-2,TGTGCCAGCAGCCAATACAGGGCGGGCGGGGAGCTGTTTTTT,CASSQYRAGGELFF
TRBD2,TRBJ2-7,-,TRBV6-5,TGTGCCAGCAGTAGACTAGCGGGGGGACACGAGCAGTACTTC,CASSRLAGGHEQYF
-,TRBJ1-4,once,TRBV28,TGTGCCAGCAGACAAAGGGGTGAAAAACTGTTTTTT,CASRQRGEKLFF
TRBD1,TRBJ2-5,-,TRBV6-6,TGTGCCAGCAGTGCGACAGGGTGGTACATAGAGACCCAGTACTTC,CASSATGWYIETQYF
-,TRBJ1-5,-,TRBV6-5,TGTGCCAGCAGTTACTCTTATAGCAATCAGCCCCAGCATTTT,CASSYSYSNQPQHF
TRBD2,TRBJ2-2,-,TRBV6-4,TGTGCCAGCAAGCTAGCGGACTACACCGGGGAGCTGTTTTTT,CASKLADYTGELFF
TRBD1,TRBJ2-7,-,TRBV5-1,TGCGCCAGCAGCTTGGAACTGAGAGACAGGGTTTCCGAGCAGTACTTC,CASSLELRDRVSEQYF
TRBD1,TRBJ1-1,-,TRBV19,TGTGCCAGTAGTCCCCTTTCGACAGGGGGCCCGTCGAACACTGAAGCTTTCTTT,CASSPLSTGGPSNTEAFF
-,TRBJ2-1,-,TRBV6-2/TRBV6-3,TGTGCCAGCAGTCTCCAGGGGTTCGGCTACAATGAGCAGTTCTTC,CASSLQGFGYNEQFF
-,TRBJ1-2,-,TRBV6-5,TGTGCCAGCAGTTACTCTCCAAGTAACTATGGCTACACCTTC,CASSYSPSNYGYTF
-,TRBJ1-1,-,TRBV5-4,TGTGCCAGCAGCTCCCTACCGGACGCGTCCTACACTGAAGCTTTCTTT,CASSSLPDASYTEAFF
TRBD2,TRBJ2-7,-,TRBV6-2/TRBV6-3,TGTGCCAGCAGTTCGTCTAGCGGGGGTTTCGAGCAGTACTTC,CASSSSSGGFEQYF
-,TRBJ2-7,-,TRBV7-2,TGTGCCAGCAGCTTACTATACACGGTATCCTACGAGCAGTACTTC,CASSLLYTVSYEQYF
TRBD1,TRBJ1-6,-,TRBV5-1,TGCGCCAGCAGTCAGGGGGGCCCTTCGAATTCACCCCTCCACTTT,CASSQGGPSNSPLHF
-,TRBJ1-2,few,TRBV5-4,TGTGCCAGCAGCTTGGGAGACATCGAAGGCTACACCTTC,CASSLGDIEGYTF
-,TRBJ1-1,-,TRBV15,TGTGCCACCAGCAGGAAATATACTGAAGCTTTCTTT,CATSRKYTEAFF
-,TRBJ2-5,-,TRBV6-1,TGTGCCAGCAGTGCCGGGGCATACAGGGCAATGGGAGAGACCCAGTACTTC,CASSAGAYRAMGETQYF
-,TRBJ2-7,-,TRBV6-2/TRBV6-3,TGTGCCAGCAGCCCACGGGGGCGTGCGGGCTCCTACGAGCAGTACTTC,CASSPRGRAGSYEQYF
-,TRBJ2-5,-,TRBV5-6,TGTGCCAGCAGCTTGACAGGGGGGGAAGAGACCCAGTACTTC,CASSLTGGEETQYF
-,TRBJ1-3,-,TRBV5-1,TGCGCCAGCAGCTTGGACGGGGCTGCTGGAAACACCATATATTTT,CASSLDGAAGNTIYF
-,TRBJ1-5,few,TRBV6-1,TGTGCCAGCAGTGAGACGGGGGCCACGAGGGAGCCCCAGCATTTT,CASSETGATREPQHF
TRBD2,TRBJ2-1,once,TRBV6-5,TGTGCCAGCGGTCAGCGCGGGGGGGCTGGTGAGCAGTTCTTC,CASGQRGGAGEQFF
TRBD2,TRBJ2-3,-,TRBV7-2,TGTGCCAGCGCCACAGCGGGGGGGCAAGATACGCAGTATTTT,CASATAGGQDTQYF
-,TRBJ1-1,-,TRBV11-2,TGTGCCATCCGCCTATACCCGGGACTTGGAAATTACACTGAAGCTTTCTTT,CAIRLYPGLGNYTEAFF
TRBD1,TRBJ1-4,once,TRBV5-1,TGCGCCAGCAGCTCCCAGACAGGGGGGTCTGAAAAACTGTTTTTT,CASSSQTGGSEKLFF
-,TRBJ1-2,-,TRBV5-5,TGTGCCAGCAGCTTTCAGGGAGACTATGGCTACACCTTC,CASSFQGDYGYTF
-,TRBJ1-1,-,TRBV5-4,TGTGCCAGCAGCGACACCGCCCGGGACACTGAAGCTTTCTTT,CASSDTARDTEAFF
-,TRBJ1-2,-,TRBV19,TGTGCCAGTAGTATAGAGCTCTATGGCTACACCTTC,CASSIELYGYTF
-,TRBJ2-2,-,TRBV10-3,TGTGCCATCAGTAGAATCCCGGGACGGCAGGCCGGGGAGCTGTTTTTT,CAISRIPGRQAGELFF
TRBD1,TRBJ1-4,-,TRBV5-1,TGCGCCAGCAGCCCGGGACAGGGTAGTGAAAAACTGTTTTTT,CASSPGQGSEKLFF
-,TRBJ1-3,-,TRBV30,TGTGCCTGGAGTGTAGTAGCTGGAAACACCATATATTTT,CAWSVVAGNTIYF
-,TRBJ2-1,-,TRBV7-2,TGTGCCAGCAGCTCCCGCTGGGCTTATGAGCAGTTCTTC,CASSSRWAYEQFF
TRBD1,TRBJ2-1,-,TRBV7-9,TGTGCCAGCAGCTTGGACAGGGCGGGGAATGAGCAGTTCTTC,CASSLDRAGNEQFF
-,TRBJ2-1,-,TRBV5-6,TGTGCCAGCAGCCCTGGAAGATTTAATGAGCAGTTCTTC,CASSPGRFNEQFF
-,TRBJ2-2,-,TRBV5-1,TGCGCCAGCAGCTTTAGGCGGAACACACGAAACACCGGGGAGCTGTTTTTT,CASSFRRNTRNTGELFF
-,TRBJ1-1,-,TRBV6-5,TGTGCCAGCAGTTTTCGGGAACGAGCCACTGAAGCTTTCTTT,CASSFRERATEAFF
-,TRBJ1-6,-,TRBV2,TGTGCCAGTCAGGGAAATTCACCCCTCCACTTT,CASQGNSPLHF
TRBD1,TRBJ1-4,-,TRBV10-3,TGTGCCATCAGTATAGAGCGGACAGGGATCGGTGAAAAACTGTTTTTT,CAISIERTGIGEKLFF
TRBD1,TRBJ2-1,-,TRBV27,TGTGCCAGCAGGGGGACAGGGTTACCCTACAATGAGCAGTTCTTC,CASRGTGLPYNEQFF
-,TRBJ1-5,-,TRBV2,TGTGCCAGCAGTCCGGGGGAAGGGCCGAGCAATCAGCCCCAGCATTTT,CASSPGEGPSNQPQHF
-,TRBJ2-7,-,TRBV28,TGTGCCAGCGGACAGGGAGGGCTTTCCTACGAGCAGTACTTC,CASGQGGLSYEQYF
TRBD1,TRBJ1-2,-,TRBV2,TGTGCCAGCAGTGGATCCGGGACAGGGTCCTTTCGTGGCTACACCTTC,CASSGSGTGSFRGYTF
-,TRBJ2-1,-,TRBV19,TGTGCCAGTAAGAGGGCAGGGGTTTCCTACAATGAGCAGTTCTTC,CASKRAGVSYNEQFF
-,TRBJ1-2,-,TRBV6-5,TGTGCCAGCAGTTACTCGAACATGGAGGGCTACACCTTC,CASSYSNMEGYTF
-,TRBJ2-5,-,TRBV6-5,TGTGCCAGCAGTTCAAGGCAAGAGACCCAGTACTTC,CASSSRQETQYF